This TCR beta chain derives from a study of high-grade serous ovarian cancer treatment subgroups. Whole-study results and caveats: Without spatial data, bulk sequencing limits insight into HGSC tumor diversity. The analyses considered CDR3 and ignored CDR1 and CDR2.

Measured with immunoSEQ multiplex PCR; TCRdb has only the in-frame clones, and not every one. The profile covers more than 2,500 clones, with roughly 79% appearing a single time and 15% to 20% taken by the ten largest. Tumor samples were obtained before definitive surgery or chemotherapy. The V end lost 4 bases, the J end lost 4 bases, and 11 bases lay between the germline ends. The CDR3 consists of 15 residues. Germline CDR1 reads WSHSY; CDR2 reads SAAADI. As regards this clone: Its antigen is currently unknown.

The V call is TRBV10-2, the J call TRBJ2-6; D is possibly TRBD1 (6 bases). The origin of this receptor is a human donor with high-grade serous ovarian cancer. Sample: tumor tissue. The CDR3 region has the DNA TGCGCCAGCAGTGGGCAAGGGACAGGGGCCAACGTCCTGACTTTC. Protein: CASSGQGTGANVLTF.